Below, 19 T cell receptor beta chains from the same sample are listed, as sequenced in a study of spatial heterogeneity in lung cancer. Each CDR3 protein gets one entry after TCRdb re-called the 5' RACE reads with MiXCR. The profile shows about 30,000 distinct CDR3 sequences, about 6% of them singletons. Described time point: blood at routine non-recurrence follow-up after resection. Unsorted whole RNA samples from tumor, nontumor lung or frozen PBMC were sequenced. Sample: PBMCs, taken at follow-up. These receptors were taken from a male donor with early-stage non-small cell lung cancer.

This clonotype has ten or more counts. The rearrangement uses TRBV11-2 and TRBJ2-5, with a possible D match to TRBD2 (5 bases). Trimming stripped 1 base from V and 4 bases from J, with 7 bases between. CDR3 length equals 13 residues. CDR1 SGHAT and CDR2 FQNNGV come from the germline V gene. This CDR3 is CASSLGGRETQYF. The CDR3 nucleotides are TGTGCCAGCAGCTTAGGAGGGAGAGAGACCCAGTACTTC.

The chain recombines TRBV6-5 with TRBJ1-2; 8 bases are a match to TRBD1. The J segment lost 4 bases and the V segment lost 7 bases, leaving 5 bases of the junction unmatched. The CDR3 runs to 13 residues. Germline V CDR1 and CDR2: MNHEY, SVGAGI. Here the CDR3 DNA reads TGTGCCAGCACTCCAGGGGGCGGCTATGGCTACACCTTC. It specifies CASTPGGGYGYTF.

In regard to this clonotype: A read error is possible here, since a much larger clone lies one base away. The rearrangement joins TRBV19 to TRBJ1-5; perhaps TRBD1 as D (5 bases). The V gene's germline CDR1 is LNHDA and CDR2 SQIVND (reference sequence). The CDR3 runs to 16 residues. The CDR3, as DNA: TGTGCCGGTAGTAGGGGCGACAGACCTAGCAATCAGCCCCAGCATTTT. Amino acids: CAGSRGDRPSNQPQHF.

This clonotype has a count of ten or more. The genes are TRBV2 and TRBJ2-1; D may match TRBD1 or TRBD2 (5 bases each). The CDR3 runs 13 residues. The germline CDR1 and CDR2 sequences are SNHLY and FYNNEI. With 5 bases removed from V and 9 bases from J, the gap between germline ends came to 14 bases. The CDR3 is CASSTYGAGEQFF. The CDR3 DNA is TGTGCCAGCAGTACCTACGGGGCGGGTGAGCAGTTCTTC.

The DNA for the CDR3 is TGTGCCAGCAGTTTTACCCGGACAGGGGAGTCTGGAAACACCATATATTTT. Translation gives CASSFTRTGESGNTIYF. The V and J genes are TRBV7-8 and TRBJ1-3; 9 nucleotides line up with TRBD1. This CDR3 spans 17 amino acids. Germline trimming cut 6 bases from V and 1 base from J; bases unmatched to any gene: 10. From germline, CDR1 is SGHVS and CDR2 FQNEAQ.

This clonotype was counted many times. The chain uses TRBV6-2 or TRBV6-3 and TRBJ2-3; D is possibly TRBD2 (5 bases). The CDR3 is 13 amino acids. Germline CDR1 reads MNHEY; CDR2 reads SVGEGT. V was clipped by 6 bases and J by 4 bases, with 11 bases between them. The CDR3 nucleotides are TGTGCCAGCAGAGAAGCGGTTCCAGATACGCAGTATTTT. This encodes CASREAVPDTQYF.

V is TRBV7-8 and J is TRBJ2-1; D might be TRBD2 (5 bases). In germline, CDR1 is SGHVS, CDR2 FQNEAQ. The CDR3 extends over 15 amino acids. Trimming took 4 bases from V and 0 from J, leaving 10 bases between them. Written as DNA, the CDR3 is TGTGCCAGCAGCTATGAGCGGACCTCCTACAATGAGCAGTTCTTC. Translation gives CASSYERTSYNEQFF.

There are a few counts of this clonotype. The chain carries TRBV9 and TRBJ2-1; possibly TRBD2 for D (6 bases). The CDR3 covers 15 residues. V shed 0 bases and J shed 0 bases, with 7 bases lying between them. Germline loops: CDR1 SGDLS, CDR2 YYNGEE. The CDR3 here is CASSVAGVSYNEQFF. Written as DNA, the CDR3 is TGTGCCAGCAGCGTAGCGGGGGTCTCCTACAATGAGCAGTTCTTC.

A remark on this clonotype: This could be a read error, since a much larger clone is one nucleotide away. The chain couples TRBV27 to TRBJ2-1; D is possibly TRBD1 (5 bases). The V gene lost 2 bases and the J gene lost 5 bases, with 13 bases spanning the gap. Germline CDR1 and CDR2: MNHEY and SMNVEV (reference sequence). The CDR3 consists of 15 residues. This CDR3 reads CASSLLFGAHNEQFF. DNA of the CDR3: TGTGCCAGCAGTTTACTATTTGGGGCACACAATGAGCAGTTCTTC.

This clonotype was recorded many times. The CDR3 DNA follows: TGCAGCGCGTACAGGTTAGCGAACACTGAAGCTTTCTTT. Amino acids: CSAYRLANTEAFF. V is TRBV29-1 and J is TRBJ1-1; the D gene is possibly TRBD1 (5 bases). The germline V and J ends were trimmed by 7 bases and 1 base, with 13 bases remaining between them. Germline V CDR1 and CDR2: SQVTM, ANQGSEA. There are 13 residues in the CDR3.

This clonotype has more than one count but fewer than ten. The chain recombines TRBV6-2 or TRBV6-3 with TRBJ2-5; 10 bases match TRBD1. Germline-derived CDR1 and CDR2 are MNHEY and SVGEGT. V shed 5 bases, J shed 4 bases, and the junction held 7 bases outside the gene matches. CDR3 length equals 15 residues. CDR3: CASSTNRDRGETQYF. CDR3 DNA sequence: TGTGCCAGCAGTACGAACCGGGACAGGGGAGAGACCCAGTACTTC.

The sample holds many counts of this clonotype. V and J are TRBV12-5 and TRBJ2-7; possibly TRBD1 for D (6 bases). V lost 3 bases to trimming and J lost 6 bases, with 15 bases between them. CDR3 length equals 14 residues. Germline assignment: CDR1 LGHNT and CDR2 FRNRAP. CDR3 loop: CASGLGGAKGEQYF. CDR3 nucleotides: TGTGCTAGTGGTTTAGGGGGTGCAAAAGGCGAGCAGTACTTC.

This clonotype was recorded many times. This sequence joins TRBV6-2 or TRBV6-3 and TRBJ2-3, with D perhaps matching TRBD2 (5 bases). CDR1 MNHEY and CDR2 SVGEGT come from the germline V gene. There are 14 residues in the CDR3. With 2 bases removed from V and 4 bases from J, the gap between germline ends came to 10 bases. In DNA form, the CDR3 reads TGTGCCAGCAGTTACACGGGGAGTGCAGATACGCAGTATTTT. Residues: CASSYTGSADTQYF.

The chain employs TRBV20-1 and TRBJ1-1; D gene ambiguous. The CDR3 runs to 14 residues. Trimming took 2 bases from V and 1 from J, leaving 11 bases between them. Germline CDR1 DFQATT, CDR2 SNEGSKA (reference sequence). The CDR3 DNA sequence: TGCAGTGCTAGAATTTCAGTCGGGAACACTGAAGCTTTCTTT. Its protein product is CSARISVGNTEAFF.

This clonotype was recorded at least ten times. This CDR3 reads CASSLGVRTGTNEQYF. Written as DNA, the CDR3 is TGCGCCAGCAGCTTGGGGGTCAGGACAGGGACGAACGAGCAGTACTTC. The rearrangement uses TRBV5-1 and TRBJ2-7; 8 nucleotides agree with TRBD1. The CDR3 runs to 16 residues. Trimming at V came to 0 bases and at J to 5 bases, leaving 10 bases not matched to a gene. Per the germline V gene, CDR1 is SGHRS and CDR2 is YFSETQ.

This clonotype showed up many times. The rearrangement joins TRBV20-1 to TRBJ2-1, with D possibly being TRBD1 (5 bases). The length of the CDR3 is 14 residues. V was shortened by 2 bases and J by 0 bases, with 8 bases between the two germline ends. Germline V gene data show CDR1 as DFQATT and CDR2 as SNEGSKA (reference sequence). The CDR3 is CSARRTPSYNEQFF. The CDR3 DNA sequence: TGCAGTGCTAGAAGGACACCCTCCTACAATGAGCAGTTCTTC.

This clonotype has a count of ten or more. The chain carries TRBV6-6 and TRBJ1-5, with a weak D call TRBD1 (5 bases). The CDR3 loop spans 15 amino acids. Between the trimmed V and J ends, which lost 7 bases and 1 base, there was a span of 14 bases. Germline assignment: CDR1 MNHNY and CDR2 SVGAGI (reference sequence). The CDR3 region is CASTMGEASNQPQHF. The CDR3 nucleotides are TGTGCCAGCACGATGGGGGAAGCGAGCAATCAGCCCCAGCATTTT.

This clonotype is categorized as medium-sized. The chain carries TRBV27 and TRBJ2-5, with 7 bases fitting TRBD2. V dropped 7 bases and J dropped 2; count of bases not matched to a gene: 4. Germline V lookup: CDR1 MNHEY, CDR2 SMNVEV (reference sequence). The CDR3 runs to 13 residues. The CDR3 DNA is TGTGCCAGCAAGAGAGCGGGACAAGAGACCCAGTACTTC. Its protein is CASKRAGQETQYF.

Remarks on this clonotype: A much larger clone is a single base away; this may be a read error. The chain uses TRBV6-1 and TRBJ1-1; TRBD1 is a possible D gene (6 bases). V was trimmed by 10 bases and J by 3 bases, leaving 15 bases between them. This CDR3 contains 13 residues. Germline V gives CDR1 MNHNS, CDR2 SASEGT. Here the CDR3 reads CATSNQGYTEAFF. In DNA form, the CDR3 reads TGTGCCACCAGCAATCAGGGGTACACTGAAGCTTTCTTT.